This T cell receptor beta chain was identified during a study of control samples from healthy donors and cancer patients. This CDR3 contains 16 residues. V lost 3 bases and J 0 bases, leaving 14 bases between the germline ends. The germline V gene encodes CDR1 KGHSH and CDR2 LQKENI. Only in-frame clones appear in the TCRdb table, and some are missing; sequencing was by immunoSEQ multiplex PCR. The data contain some 100,000 clones, 85% to 90% of them singletons. The rearrangement uses TRBV18 and TRBJ1-2; tentatively, D is TRBD1 (5 bases). Sequencing was done on a sample of blood. The origin of this receptor is a woman aged 45-59 years in good health. The CDR3 reads CASSPAGTPPNYGYTF. The CDR3 DNA sequence: TGTGCCAGCTCACCCGCCGGGACCCCGCCTAACTATGGCTACACCTTC.